Listed here is a single T cell receptor beta chain. What antigen it recognizes has not been identified. The sample holds no much larger clone one base away, and base qualities are not on file. This sample was taken from a study of T cells in Graves' hyperthyroidism and ophthalmopathy (dated 2019 in TCRdb). About the full investigation: Peripheral blood was collected at initial diagnosis, before any treatment. The paper describes TCR Vbeta CDR3 sequencing of around 140 peripheral blood samples, made up of roughly 45 ophthalmopathy patients, some 76 hyperthyroidism patients and around 17 progressor patients. In addition, the study compared T-cell repertoires in thyroid tissue and in blood from six Graves' hyperthyroidism patients. The roughly 100 discovery patients were divided at random into training and test sets in a 7:3 ratio. To identify TCR V-J signatures that set the groups apart, the researchers used a discovery cohort of roughly 100 patients, made up of 40 to 45 with Graves' ophthalmopathy and about 55 with stable Graves' hyperthyroidism. After blood sampling, hyperthyroidism patients were treated with methimazole at a starting dose of 30 mg daily, and ophthalmopathy patients were treated with high-dose intravenous methylprednisolone. Prospective prediction of ophthalmopathy was tested in an independent validation cohort consisting of some 18 hyperthyroidism patients and some 17 patients who later progressed to ophthalmopathy. Results and caveats for the whole study, not just this receptor: A model built on a 13 V-J signature distinguished ophthalmopathy from stable hyperthyroidism, reaching around 88% sensitivity and about 81% specificity in cross-validation and 80%/75% in testing. Most expanded thyroid clonotypes (frequency above 0.001) were also found in blood, which suggests that blood repertoires may mirror thyroid immune responses. In validation, progression to ophthalmopathy was predicted by the model with 70.59% sensitivity and 72% to 85% specificity, a median of roughly six months before onset. Sample size was not statistically predetermined, and investigators were not blinded to group allocation.

The CDR3 runs 13 amino acids, cysteine and phenylalanine included. CDR3 DNA is the only sequence kept; it has 39 bases, read in frame from the first base. The germline V gene encodes CDR1 KGHDR and CDR2 SFDVKD. Deletion took 8 bases off V and 0 bases off J, with a span of 6 bases between the germline ends. Amplification of TCR beta CDR3 regions was carried out from RNA transcripts. For the first round of RT-PCR on the TCR CDR3, the HTBI primer set was used together with the Qiagen OneStep RT-PCR kit. Libraries were constructed in a second round of multiplex PCR, after which size selection and purification were carried out. The libraries were sequenced on an Illumina HiSeq2000 using paired-end 100 bp reads. Processing in the source paper ran as follows. Raw data were processed with SOAPnuke, discarding reads with adapters, uncalled bases, mean Phred below 15, or no exact constant-primer or identifier match. High-quality paired reads were merged with COPE v1.2.5, and unique nucleotide sequences were defined as clonotypes. MiTCR v1.1 was used to align clonotypes to the IMGT TRBV, TRBD and TRBJ reference segments. Analysis was restricted to V-J combinations with a frequency above 0.0001, which covered about 99% of repertoires. A TCS score was defined as the ratio between F50 (clonal expansion) and ExV (chaos), using BLOSUM62-based TCRdist between CDR3 peptides within each V-J. Welch's t-statistics and random forest reduced several hundred V-J features to 10 to 15, which were used in a naive Bayes classifier (R e1071). The raw public reads went through TCRdb reprocessing: fastp at Q25, MiXCR clone calling, in-frame beta chains kept. Every CDR3 protein is listed once, alongside the most common genes and DNA of its rows. The V and J calls reflect TCRdb's pipeline rather than the authors' work. The sample table holds under 400,000 distinct CDR3 sequences, of which 20% to 30% were seen once. Less than 85% of the sample belongs to the ten largest clones.

Graves' hyperthyroidism was defined as stable when no progression to ophthalmopathy occurred over 18 months of follow-up. Hyperthyroidism patients were aged 18 to 65 years and newly diagnosed, with disease duration of less than 2 months. Patients with uncontrolled infections, other autoimmune diseases, pregnancy or lactation were excluded. Diagnoses were established on the basis of clinical symptoms, serum thyroxine and TRAb, thyroid ultrasound, and orbital computed tomography. Ficoll-Paque density gradient centrifugation was used to isolate PBMCs from 8 to 10 ml of fresh peripheral blood. Total RNA was extracted with Trizol reagent, and quality was checked on an Agilent 2100 Bioanalyzer.

The chain joins TRBV24-1 to TRBJ2-2, with no reliable assignment of the D segment. The sequenced sample was blood. This clonotype originated in a man aged 45-65 years with Graves' hyperthyroidism. The sequence in DNA is TGTGCCACCACGCAGCCGAACACCGGGGAGCTGTTTTTT. This encodes CATTQPNTGELFF.